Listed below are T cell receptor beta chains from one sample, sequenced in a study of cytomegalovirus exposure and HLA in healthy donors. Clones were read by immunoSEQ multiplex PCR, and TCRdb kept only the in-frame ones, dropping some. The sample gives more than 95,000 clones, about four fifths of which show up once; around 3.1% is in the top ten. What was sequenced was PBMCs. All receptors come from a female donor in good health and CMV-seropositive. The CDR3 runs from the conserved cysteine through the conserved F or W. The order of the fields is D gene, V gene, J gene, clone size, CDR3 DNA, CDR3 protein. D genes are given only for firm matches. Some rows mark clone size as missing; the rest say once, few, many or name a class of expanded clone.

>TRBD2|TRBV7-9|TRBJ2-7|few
TGTGCCAGCAGCTGGGAAGGGCGGGGGGCCTACGAGCAGTACTTC
CASSWEGRGAYEQYF
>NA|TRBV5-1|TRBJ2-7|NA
TGCGCCAGCAGCTTCAGGTACGAGCAGTACTTC
CASSFRYEQYF
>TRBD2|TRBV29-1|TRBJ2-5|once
TGCAGCGTTTGGGAGGGGTGGGAGACCCAGTACTTC
CSVWEGWETQYF
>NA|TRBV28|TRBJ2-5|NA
TGTGCCAGCAGAAGGGGCGAGGAGACCCAGTACTTC
CASRRGEETQYF
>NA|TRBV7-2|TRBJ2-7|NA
TGTGCCAGCAGCTTAGCGTCGGGGGGCGCCTTATACGAGCAGTACTTC
CASSLASGGALYEQYF
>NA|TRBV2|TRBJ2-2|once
TGTGCCAGCACCCTCACCGGGGAGCTGTTTTTT
CASTLTGELFF
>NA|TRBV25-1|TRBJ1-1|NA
TGTGCCAGCAGTGATACCACCAACGGACAGCCTTTTGAAGCTTTCTTT
CASSDTTNGQPFEAFF
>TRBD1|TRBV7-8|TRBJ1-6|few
TGTGCCAGCAGCTTAAGCGGGGACAGGGGGCTGGTAGGGTCACCCCTCCACTTT
CASSLSGDRGLVGSPLHF
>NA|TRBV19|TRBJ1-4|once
TGTGCCAGTAGCGCAGGCAGAAATGAAAAACTGTTTTTT
CASSAGRNEKLFF
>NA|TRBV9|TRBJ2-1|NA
TGTGCCAGCAGCCCCCGACAGAACTACAATGAGCAGTTCTTC
CASSPRQNYNEQFF
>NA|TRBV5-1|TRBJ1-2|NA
TGCGCCAGCAGCTTGGAACAGATCTACACCTTC
CASSLEQIYTF
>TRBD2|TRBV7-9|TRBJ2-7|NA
TGTGCCAGCAGCCCCCCTAGCGGGAGCTGGTTCGAGCAGTACTTC
CASSPPSGSWFEQYF
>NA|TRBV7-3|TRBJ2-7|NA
TGTGCCAGCAGCTTGGAGATTGCACCCTACGAGCAGTACTTC
CASSLEIAPYEQYF
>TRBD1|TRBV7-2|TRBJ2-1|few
TGTGCCAGCAGCTCTCAGGGGGTTACCTACAATGAGCAGTTCTTC
CASSSQGVTYNEQFF
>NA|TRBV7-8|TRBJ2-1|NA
TGTGCCAGCAGCCCCCGCTCTAGCGTTTACAATGAGCAGTTCTTC
CASSPRSSVYNEQFF
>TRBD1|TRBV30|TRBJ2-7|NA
TGTGCCTGGAGGGACAGGGAACACTCCTACGAGCAGTACTTC
CAWRDREHSYEQYF
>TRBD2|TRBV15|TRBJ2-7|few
TGTGCCACCAGCAGAGATCAGGTTAGGGCTAGCGGAACCTACGAGCAGTACTTC
CATSRDQVRASGTYEQYF
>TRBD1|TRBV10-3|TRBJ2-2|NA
TGTGCCATCAGTGAAATAGGAACGGCAGGGGGCTTAGCGAGGGCCGGGGAGCTGTTTTTT
CAISEIGTAGGLARAGELFF
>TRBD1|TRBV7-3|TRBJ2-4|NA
TGTGCCAGCAGCTCATCCTCGGACAGGCTTCAGTACTTC
CASSSSSDRLQYF
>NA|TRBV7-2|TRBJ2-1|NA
TGTGCCAGCAGCCGTCCTACCCCCAATGAGCAGTTCTTC
CASSRPTPNEQFF
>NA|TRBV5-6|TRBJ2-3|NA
TGTGCCAGCAGCTTGGATCAGGAGGCAGATACGCAGTATTTT
CASSLDQEADTQYF
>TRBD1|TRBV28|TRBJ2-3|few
TGTGCCAGCAGTCCCCTCGGACAGGGACATTCCACAGATACGCAGTATTTT
CASSPLGQGHSTDTQYF
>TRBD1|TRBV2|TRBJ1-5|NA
TGTGCCAGCAGGGATGGACAGGGTGGGGACAATCAGCCCCAGCATTTT
CASRDGQGGDNQPQHF
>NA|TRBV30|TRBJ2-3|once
TGTGCCTGGAGTGGGGTCTCGCTAGGCCCAGATACGCAGTATTTT
CAWSGVSLGPDTQYF
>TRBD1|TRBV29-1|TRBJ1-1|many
TGCAGCGTGGAACGGGACAGGGGAACCACTGAAGCTTTCTTT
CSVERDRGTTEAFF
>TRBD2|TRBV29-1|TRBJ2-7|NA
TGCAGCGTTCGGCAGGGAGGGTACGAGCAGTACTTC
CSVRQGGYEQYF
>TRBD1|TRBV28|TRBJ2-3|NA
TGTGCCAGCAGGTCAGGGACAGGGGTCACAGATACGCAGTATTTT
CASRSGTGVTDTQYF
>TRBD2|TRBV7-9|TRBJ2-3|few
TGTGCCAGCAGCTTAGTCGGACTAGCGGTCGGGCATACGCAGTATTTT
CASSLVGLAVGHTQYF
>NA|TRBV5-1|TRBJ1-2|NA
TGCGCCAGCAGCTTTGACGGTACGGGAGGCTACACCTTC
CASSFDGTGGYTF
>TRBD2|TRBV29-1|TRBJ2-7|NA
TGCAGCGTTGTATTTGCGGGGAGGGATTACGAGCAGTACTTC
CSVVFAGRDYEQYF
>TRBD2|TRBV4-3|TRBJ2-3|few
TGCGCCAGCAGCCTGACTAGCGGACTCACAGATACGCAGTATTTT
CASSLTSGLTDTQYF